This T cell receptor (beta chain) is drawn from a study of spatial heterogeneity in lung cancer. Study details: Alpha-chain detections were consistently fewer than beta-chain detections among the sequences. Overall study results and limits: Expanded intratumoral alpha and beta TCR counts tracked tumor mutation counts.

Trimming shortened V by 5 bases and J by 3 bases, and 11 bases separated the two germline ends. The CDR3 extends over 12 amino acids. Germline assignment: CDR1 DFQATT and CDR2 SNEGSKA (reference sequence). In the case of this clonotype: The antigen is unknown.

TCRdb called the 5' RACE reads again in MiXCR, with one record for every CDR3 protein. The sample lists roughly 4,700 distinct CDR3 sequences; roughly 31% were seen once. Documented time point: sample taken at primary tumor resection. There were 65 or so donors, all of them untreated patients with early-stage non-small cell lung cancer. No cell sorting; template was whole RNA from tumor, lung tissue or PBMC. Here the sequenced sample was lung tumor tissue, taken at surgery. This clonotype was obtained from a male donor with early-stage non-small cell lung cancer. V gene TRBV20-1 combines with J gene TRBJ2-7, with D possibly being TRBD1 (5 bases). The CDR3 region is CSASERGYEQYF. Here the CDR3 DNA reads TGCAGTGCTTCGGAAAGGGGCTACGAGCAGTACTTC.